The rows below give T cell receptor beta chains drawn from one sample of a study of cytomegalovirus exposure and HLA in healthy donors. This table comes from immunoSEQ multiplex PCR, and its TCRdb copy is limited to in-frame clones, with some not included. The sample includes some 130,000 clones, 70% to 85% seen only once; the top ten take about 7%. Specimen: PBMCs. The source of these receptors is a man in his forties in good health and CMV-seropositive. Each CDR3 is given with its conserved first and last residue. Each record gives: CDR3 length, V gene, J gene, D gene, clone size, CDR3 DNA, CDR3 protein. D genes are given only for firm matches. Where a row states a size, it is once, few, many or the class of an expanded clone; other rows omit it.

>15|TRBV6-5|TRBJ2-7|-|-
TGTGCCAGCAGTGCCCCCCGGGCAGGGGACCACGAGCAGTACTTC
CASSAPRAGDHEQYF
>15|TRBV14|TRBJ1-4|TRBD1|few
TGTGCCAGCAGCCCCCGGACAGGGGGCCGCGAAAAACTGTTTTTT
CASSPRTGGREKLFF
>15|TRBV19|TRBJ2-1|TRBD2|-
TGTGCCAGTAGTAGCACCGGGACTAGCGGGGGTGAGCAGTTCTTC
CASSSTGTSGGEQFF
>14|TRBV6-1|TRBJ2-7|TRBD1|-
TGTGCCAGCAGGACCGGGACAGGGGGGTACGAGCAGTACTTC
CASRTGTGGYEQYF
>15|TRBV6-5|TRBJ2-7|TRBD2|-
TGTGCCAGCAGCAAAAGGACTAGCGTTTCCTACGAGCAGTACTTC
CASSKRTSVSYEQYF
>16|TRBV6-5|TRBJ2-3|TRBD1|-
TGTGCCAGCAGTTACGGGACCGGGACAGACACAGATACGCAGTATTTT
CASSYGTGTDTDTQYF
>16|TRBV6-4|TRBJ2-2|TRBD2|-
TGTGCCAGCAGTGACTCTGGCGGGAGTAGATCCGGGGAGCTGTTTTTT
CASSDSGGSRSGELFF
>13|TRBV30|TRBJ2-7|TRBD2|-
TGTGCCTGTACGGGAGGGCCGAGCCACGAGCAGTACTTC
CACTGGPSHEQYF
>15|TRBV19|TRBJ1-1|TRBD1|few
TGTGCCTCACGGGGGACAGGGGGCTGGGACACTGAAGCTTTCTTT
CASRGTGGWDTEAFF
>17|TRBV7-9|TRBJ2-5|-|-
TGTGCCAGCAGCTTAGCGATCGACACTGGGCGTCAAGAGACCCAGTACTTC
CASSLAIDTGRQETQYF
>14|TRBV28|TRBJ2-2|TRBD1|-
TGTGCCAGCAGGACAGGGGGCGCCGACGGGGAGCTGTTTTTT
CASRTGGADGELFF
>16|TRBV4-1|TRBJ2-2|TRBD2|-
TGCGCCAGCAGCCAACTCCCCTCCGGGGGGACCGGGGAGCTGTTTTTT
CASSQLPSGGTGELFF
>14|TRBV6-6|TRBJ1-4|TRBD1|once
TGTGCCAGCAGCTCTACAGGGGGCGATGAAAAACTGTTTTTT
CASSSTGGDEKLFF
>18|TRBV14|TRBJ2-2|-|-
TGTGCCAGCAGCCAAGTTGTCAGACATCTGACGAACACCGGGGAGCTGTTTTTT
CASSQVVRHLTNTGELFF
>16|TRBV18|TRBJ2-5|-|-
TGTGCCAGCTCACCACCCCGAGGTTATGACGGAGAGACCCAGTACTTC
CASSPPRGYDGETQYF
>17|TRBV18|TRBJ1-1|TRBD1|once
TGTGCCAGCTCACCGGGGGTCGTAGGGGGCGTCAACACTGAAGCTTTCTTT
CASSPGVVGGVNTEAFF
>14|TRBV10-3|TRBJ2-7|-|-
TGTGCCATCAGTACTAGCTCCGGGGAATACGAGCAGTACTTC
CAISTSSGEYEQYF
>14|TRBV6-4|TRBJ2-1|-|few
TGTGCCAGCAGTGTCCAGCGGGGACAGGCTGAGCAGTTCTTC
CASSVQRGQAEQFF
>15|TRBV5-1|TRBJ2-3|TRBD2|-
TGCGCCAGCAGCTTCCTAGCGGGAGTACCAGATACGCAGTATTTT
CASSFLAGVPDTQYF
>15|TRBV13|TRBJ2-7|TRBD2|-
TGTGCCAGCAGTTCCGGACTAGCGGCAACATACGAGCAGTACTTC
CASSSGLAATYEQYF